One sample yielded the 19 T cell receptor beta chains listed below, sequenced in a study of cytomegalovirus exposure and HLA in healthy donors. This table comes from immunoSEQ multiplex PCR, and its TCRdb copy is limited to in-frame clones, with some not included. The table shows 140,000 or so clones, with 85% to 90% occurring only once. Input material: PBMCs. The receptors come from a woman aged 30 to 39 in good health and CMV-seropositive.

The chain joins TRBV5-1 to TRBJ1-2, with 8 positions matching TRBD1. J was trimmed by 4 bases and V by 0 bases; bases with no gene match: 5. Looked up from germline, CDR1 is SGHRS and CDR2 is YFSETQ. This CDR3 comprises 15 residues. CDR3 nucleotides: TGCGCCAGCAGCTTGGATAACACAGGGGGCTATGGCTACACCTTC. As protein: CASSLDNTGGYGYTF.

This clone was recorded only once. The chain couples TRBV6-5 to TRBJ2-1; D unclear. The germline V gene has CDR1 MNHEY and CDR2 SVGAGI. CDR3 length: 13 amino acids. V dropped 6 bases and J dropped 10 bases, with 16 bases sitting between them. CDR3 DNA sequence: TGTGCCAGCAGCCCTCCAACCAGATACGAGCAGTTCTTC. It is translated as CASSPPTRYEQFF.

The V gene is TRBV7-9, the J gene TRBJ1-2; 10 nucleotides align to TRBD1. CDR1 is SEHNR, CDR2 FQNEAQ, per germline (reference sequence). This CDR3 region has 16 residues. Trimming cost V 4 bases and J 4 bases; bases outside gene matches: 9. Written as DNA, the CDR3 is TGTGCCAGCAGCTCGCCCCCGGGACAGGGGCTCTATGGCTACACCTTC. Protein product: CASSSPPGQGLYGYTF.

The genes are TRBV5-4 and TRBJ1-5; the D gene is possibly TRBD1 (5 bases). Trimming removed 0 bases at V and 4 bases at J, with 8 bases between. This CDR3 is 14 amino acids long. Germline V gene sequence: CDR1 SGHNT, CDR2 YYREEE (reference sequence). The CDR3 loop is CASSLAGTNQPQHF. CDR3 sequence (DNA): TGTGCCAGCAGCTTGGCCGGGACTAATCAGCCCCAGCATTTT.

The rearrangement joins TRBV7-2 to TRBJ2-2; TRBD1 is a possible D gene (6 bases). The CDR3 extends over 15 amino acids. Germline V gene lookup returns CDR1 SGHTA and CDR2 FQGNSA. Trimming cost V 5 bases and J 5 bases, with 15 bases left between them. This chain's CDR3 is CASSPQGRKTGELFF. The CDR3 region has the DNA TGTGCCAGCAGCCCACAGGGTCGGAAAACCGGGGAGCTGTTTTTT. Complete variable domain (other parts from reference TRBV7-2 and TRBJ2-2): GAGVSQSPSNKVTEKGKDVELRCDPISGHTALYWYRQSLGQGLEFLIYFQGNSAPDKSGLPSDRFSAERTGGSVSTLTIQRTQQEDSAVYLCASSPQGRKTGELFFGEGSRLTVL.

This chain links TRBV30 with TRBJ2-2, with 9 nucleotides matching TRBD2. The CDR3 covers 15 residues. Trimming at V came to 2 bases and at J to 7 bases, leaving 8 bases not matched to a gene. Germline V gene data show CDR1 as GTSNPN and CDR2 as SVGIG (reference sequence). The CDR3 DNA reads as TGTGCCTGGAGTAGGTTGCGGGGGGGCGGCGGGGAGCTGTTTTTT. Protein sequence: CAWSRLRGGGGELFF.

Written as DNA, the CDR3 is TGCGCCAGCAGCTTGGGAGGACTAGCTGCGACAGATACGCAGTATTTT. Its translation: CASSLGGLAATDTQYF. The rearrangement links TRBV5-1 to TRBJ2-3; TRBD2 agrees at 8 bases. V was clipped by 0 bases and J by 3 bases; unmatched bases: 6. Germline V gene sequence: CDR1 SGHRS, CDR2 YFSETQ. CDR3 length: 16 residues.

The chain joins TRBV28 to TRBJ2-7; 8 positions match TRBD2. Germline-derived CDR1 and CDR2 are MDHEN and SYDVKM. This CDR3 spans 13 amino acids. The junction had 2 bases not matched to a gene; V was cut back by 5 bases and J by 2 bases. As DNA, the CDR3 is TGTGCCAGCAGTGAGGGACTAGCCTACGAGCAGTACTTC. It codes for CASSEGLAYEQYF.

This clone was seen a single time. As DNA, the CDR3 is TGTGCCAGCAGCTTATTTGCAGGGCATGGCTACACCTTC. Protein product: CASSLFAGHGYTF. The rearrangement uses TRBV11-1 and TRBJ1-2; D is perhaps TRBD1 (5 bases). CDR3 length equals 13 residues. Germline V gene lookup returns CDR1 SGHAT and CDR2 FQDESV (reference sequence). V was clipped by 2 bases and J by 6 bases, with 10 bases between them.

In the case of this clone: One junction end disagrees with the germline gene, perhaps due to a read error. The CDR3 region is CASSHSGSIDTQYF. The CDR3 nucleotides are TGTGCCAGCAGCCATAGCGGGAGCATAGATACGCAGTATTTT. The rearrangement uses TRBV7-3 and TRBJ2-3; 9 nucleotides agree with TRBD2. CDR1 and CDR2 (germline): SGHTA, FQGTGA. The CDR3 is 14 residues long.

This chain connects TRBV9 to TRBJ1-4; 9 bases are a match to TRBD1. CDR1 and CDR2 (germline): SGDLS, YYNGEE. The J segment lost 0 bases and the V segment lost 3 bases, leaving 0 bases of the junction unmatched. The CDR3 totals 15 residues. The CDR3 is CASSGQGATNEKLFF. CDR3 coding DNA: TGTGCCAGCAGCGGACAGGGGGCAACTAATGAAAAACTGTTTTTT. Variable domain in full (rest from reference TRBV9 and TRBJ1-4): DSGVTQTPKHLITATGQRVTLRCSPRSGDLSVYWYQQSLDQGLQFLIQYYNGEERAKGNILERFSAQQFPDLHSELNLSSLELGDSALYFCASSGQGATNEKLFFGSGTQLSVL.

The chain combines TRBV2 with TRBJ1-1, with 12 bases fitting TRBD1. The CDR3 totals 16 residues. V gave up 4 bases and J gave up 10 bases; unmatched junction bases: 13. Germline V gene lookup returns CDR1 SNHLY and CDR2 FYNNEI. Here the CDR3 DNA reads TGTGCCAGCAGTGGGCCGGGACAGGGGGCGTCCCTTGGAGCTTTCTTT. Amino acids: CASSGPGQGASLGAFF.

The chain combines TRBV11-3 with TRBJ2-7; weak D call: TRBD2 (6 bases). The CDR3 consists of 13 residues. Germline V gene lookup returns CDR1 SGHNT and CDR2 YENEEA. The germline V and J ends were trimmed by 3 bases and 4 bases, with 10 bases remaining between them. The CDR3 DNA reads TGTGCCAGCAGCTTGGGACTTCAATACGAGCAGTACTTC. It translates to CASSLGLQYEQYF.

This rearrangement joins TRBV6-6 to TRBJ1-1, with TRBD1 as a possible D gene (6 bases). V was shortened by 5 bases and J by 3 bases, with 10 bases between the two germline ends. This CDR3 has 13 amino acids. Germline V gives CDR1 MNHNY, CDR2 SVGAGI (reference sequence). The CDR3 reads CASSLTGHTEAFF. For the CDR3, the DNA is TGTGCCAGCAGTCTAACAGGGCACACTGAAGCTTTCTTT.

CDR3 coding DNA: TGTGCCAGCAGTTTAGCCGGGGTAACCTACAATGAGCAGTTCTTC. This gives the protein CASSLAGVTYNEQFF. The rearrangement joins TRBV27 to TRBJ2-1; TRBD2 is a possible D gene (5 bases). Trimming pared 2 bases from V and 2 bases from J, leaving 10 bases between. Germline V CDR1 and CDR2: MNHEY, SMNVEV (reference sequence). The CDR3 runs to 15 residues.

V gene TRBV6-1 combines with J gene TRBJ2-7, with a possible D match to TRBD2 (5 bases). The germline V gene has CDR1 MNHNS and CDR2 SASEGT. Between the trimmed V and J ends, which lost 5 bases and 0 bases, there was a span of 8 bases. The CDR3 extends over 13 amino acids. CDR3 residues: CASSRTVSYEQYF. CDR3 in DNA: TGTGCCAGCAGTAGGACTGTCTCCTACGAGCAGTACTTC.

V is TRBV2 and J is TRBJ2-7; 7 positions match TRBD2. From germline, CDR1 is SNHLY and CDR2 FYNNEI. Trimming removed 4 bases from V and 3 bases from J; junction bases left unmatched: 12. This CDR3 comprises 16 residues. The CDR3 DNA reads as TGTGCCAGCAGTGGATGGTCGGCCACGGGGGGCTACGAGCAGTACTTC. Amino acids: CASSGWSATGGYEQYF.

The chain joins TRBV5-1 to TRBJ2-1, with D perhaps matching TRBD1 (5 bases). Trimming shortened V by 4 bases and J by 4 bases, and 9 bases separated the two germline ends. Germline CDR1 is SGHRS and CDR2 is YFSETQ. CDR3 length: 13 residues. CDR3 protein: CASSLTEYNEQFF. The CDR3 DNA follows: TGCGCCAGCAGCCTGACAGAGTACAATGAGCAGTTCTTC.

This clone came up once. This sequence joins TRBV23-1 and TRBJ2-7; the D gene is possibly TRBD1 (5 bases). TRBV23-1 is an ORF for which the function is uncertain. The CDR3 has 19 residues. V lost 0 bases, J lost 11 bases, and 32 bases lay in between. The CDR3 is CASSQSPSPPPKDRTGEYF. As DNA, the CDR3 is TGCGCCAGCAGTCAATCCCCCTCCCCACCCCCCAAAGACAGAACCGGCGAGTACTTC.